The clone carrying this T cell receptor (beta chain) occurred many times. Regarding time point: after trial treatment. The treatment denotes: LDRT plus nivolumab, ipilimumab, low-dose cyclophosphamide and aspirin (RACIN trial). CDR1 is SGHTA, CDR2 FQGNSA, per germline. Trimming removed 5 bases from V and 2 bases from J, with 10 bases in between. The CDR3 runs 14 residues. These data are taken from a study of low-dose radiotherapy and immunotherapy resistance in tumors. Overall study context: The authors gave intravenous cyclophosphamide 200 mg/m2 every two weeks, one day before radiation and immunotherapy. Each patient took aspirin at a dose of 300 mg by mouth once daily over the course of four cycles, with dosing beginning on cycle 1 day 1.

Priming of first-strand cDNA relied on TRAV- and TRBV-specific primers (covering alpha and beta chains). TCRs underwent 20 PCR cycles of amplification with a constant-region primer and V-primer adapter. Each CDR3 protein gets one entry after TCRdb re-called the reads with MiXCR. The sample yields about 44,000 distinct CDR3 sequences, 20% to 30% seen once. The V call is TRBV7-2, the J call TRBJ2-1, with D perhaps TRBD1 (5 bases). This specimen was PBMCs, taken after low-dose radiotherapy plus immunotherapy. The clonotype comes from a male donor with prostate cancer. CDR3 in DNA: TGTGCCAGCAGCACAGGTTCCACCTACAATGAGCAGTTCTTC. Translating gives CASSTGSTYNEQFF.